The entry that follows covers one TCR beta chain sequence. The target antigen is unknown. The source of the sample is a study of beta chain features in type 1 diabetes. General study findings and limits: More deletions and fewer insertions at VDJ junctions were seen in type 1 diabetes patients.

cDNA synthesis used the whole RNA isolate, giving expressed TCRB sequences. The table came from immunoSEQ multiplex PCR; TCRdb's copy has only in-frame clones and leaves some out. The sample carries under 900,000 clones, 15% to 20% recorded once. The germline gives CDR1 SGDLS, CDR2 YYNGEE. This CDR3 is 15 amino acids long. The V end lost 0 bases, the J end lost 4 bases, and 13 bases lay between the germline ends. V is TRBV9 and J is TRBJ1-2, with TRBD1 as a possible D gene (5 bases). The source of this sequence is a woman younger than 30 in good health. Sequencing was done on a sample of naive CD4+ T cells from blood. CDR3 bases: TGTGCCAGCAGCGTAGATCAGGGACCGGCCTATGGCTACACCTTC. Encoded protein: CASSVDQGPAYGYTF.